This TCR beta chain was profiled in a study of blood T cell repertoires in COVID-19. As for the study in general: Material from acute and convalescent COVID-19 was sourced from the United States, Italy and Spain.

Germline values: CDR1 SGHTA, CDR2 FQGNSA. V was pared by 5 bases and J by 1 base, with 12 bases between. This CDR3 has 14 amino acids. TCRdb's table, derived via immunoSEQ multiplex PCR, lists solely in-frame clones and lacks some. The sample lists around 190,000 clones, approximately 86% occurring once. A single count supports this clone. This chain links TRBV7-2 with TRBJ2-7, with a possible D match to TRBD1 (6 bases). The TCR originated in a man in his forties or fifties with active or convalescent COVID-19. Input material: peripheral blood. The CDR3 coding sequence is TGTGCCAGCAGCAACCGGGACACGTCCTACGAGCAGTACTTC. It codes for CASSNRDTSYEQYF.